These T cell receptor beta chains were read from a single sample in a study of blood T cells in healthy people across ages. Via MiXCR, TCRdb re-called the 5' RACE reads, giving one row per CDR3 protein. The profile shows roughly 1.7 million distinct CDR3 sequences, about 32% of them singletons. Specimen: blood. The receptors stem from a woman aged 25 to 39 in good health. Both conserved end residues are trimmed from each CDR3. Each record gives: clone size, V gene, CDR3 protein. Some rows have no size entry. The others give once, few or many, or a class for an expanded clone.

clone size: few
V gene: TRBV2
CDR3 protein: ASTRGVWEPQH

clone size: few
V gene: TRBV4-1
CDR3 protein: ASSRTWRDEEFVSYNEQF

clone size: NA
V gene: TRBV20-1
CDR3 protein: SAFRDRVAGELF

clone size: few
V gene: TRBV20-1
CDR3 protein: SASSDEQF

clone size: many
V gene: TRBV4-1
CDR3 protein: ASSQTRGETEQY

clone size: NA
V gene: TRBV24-1
CDR3 protein: ATSGSRDQTPYNEQF

clone size: few
V gene: TRBV29-1
CDR3 protein: SIEDNGGYT

clone size: NA
V gene: TRBV12-3/TRBV12-4
CDR3 protein: ASSGLEGNTEAF

clone size: few
V gene: TRBV12-3/TRBV12-4
CDR3 protein: ASSPSQHEVF

clone size: few
V gene: TRBV20-1
CDR3 protein: SVNKGTDTQY

clone size: few
V gene: TRBV28
CDR3 protein: ASSTPSGGSPLH

clone size: many
V gene: TRBV7-9
CDR3 protein: ASTATGPAYEQY

clone size: NA
V gene: TRBV20-1
CDR3 protein: SATPRAETNYGYT

clone size: NA
V gene: TRBV2
CDR3 protein: ASTRRGGSYGYT

clone size: many
V gene: TRBV9
CDR3 protein: ASTLKGYGNYGYT

clone size: few
V gene: TRBV4-1
CDR3 protein: ASSQVDRSSSYNSPLH

clone size: NA
V gene: TRBV20-1
CDR3 protein: SARGARVGELF

clone size: NA
V gene: TRBV20-1
CDR3 protein: SARAPGLGQPQH

clone size: few
V gene: TRBV6-5
CDR3 protein: ASSSGGVSGSTEAF

clone size: few
V gene: TRBV7-9
CDR3 protein: ASRPWGGGAYNEQF

clone size: few
V gene: TRBV7-9
CDR3 protein: ASSSLGHSGNTIY

clone size: few
V gene: TRBV12-3/TRBV12-4
CDR3 protein: ASTSLASYEQY

clone size: NA
V gene: TRBV11-1
CDR3 protein: ASSTGLADTYEQY

clone size: few
V gene: TRBV5-1
CDR3 protein: ASRGRTSTDTQY

clone size: NA
V gene: TRBV20-1
CDR3 protein: SAPKTGVDNEQY

clone size: few
V gene: TRBV30
CDR3 protein: AWSADSLGQPQH

clone size: once
V gene: TRBV11-2
CDR3 protein: ASSIPRGLAIYNEQF